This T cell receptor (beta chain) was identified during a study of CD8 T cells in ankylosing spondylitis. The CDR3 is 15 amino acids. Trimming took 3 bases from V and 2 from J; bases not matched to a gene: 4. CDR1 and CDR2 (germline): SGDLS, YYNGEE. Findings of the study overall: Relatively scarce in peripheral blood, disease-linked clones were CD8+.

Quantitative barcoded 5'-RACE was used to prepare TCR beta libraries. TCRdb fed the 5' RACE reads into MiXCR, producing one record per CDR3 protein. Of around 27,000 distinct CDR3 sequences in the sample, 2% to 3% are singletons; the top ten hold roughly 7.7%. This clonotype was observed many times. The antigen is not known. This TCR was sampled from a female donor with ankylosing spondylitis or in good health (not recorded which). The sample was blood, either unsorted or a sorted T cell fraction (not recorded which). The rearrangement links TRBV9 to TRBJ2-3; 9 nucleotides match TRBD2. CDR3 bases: TGTGCCAGCAGCGAGCGGGGGGCCTCCACAGATACGCAGTATTTT. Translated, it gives CASSERGASTDTQYF.